A selection of T cell receptor beta chains follows, all from one sample in a study of OX40 agonist ivuxolimab in advanced cancers. This table comes from immunoSEQ multiplex PCR, and its TCRdb copy is limited to in-frame clones, with some not included. The sample consists of some 75,000 clones, 84% of them appearing once. This sample comprised CD4+ or CD8+ T cells sorted from blood, obtained in a trial of the OX40 agonist ivuxolimab. The receptors derive from an adult with an advanced solid tumor such as melanoma, head and neck, liver or kidney cancer. Both conserved end residues are part of each CDR3. A D gene is named only where the DNA matches it firmly. Size tells how often a clone was seen (once, few, many) or the class of an expanded clone, and some rows leave it out.

j_gene	d_gene	abundance	v_gene	CDR3nt	CDR3aa
TRBJ2-3	.	few	TRBV7-9	TGTGCCAGCAGCCCCCTGGGGGATACGCAGTATTTT	CASSPLGDTQYF
TRBJ2-1	.	.	TRBV5-1	TGCGCCAGCAGCTTTCTAGCAAGGTCCTACAATGAGCAGTTCTTC	CASSFLARSYNEQFF
TRBJ2-7	TRBD1	.	TRBV9	TGTGCCAGCAGCGTAGGGGACAGGACGAGCGGCGAGCAGTACTTC	CASSVGDRTSGEQYF
TRBJ2-5	.	.	TRBV7-2	TGTGCCAGCAGCATAATAACGGGTCGGGAGACCCAGTACTTC	CASSIITGRETQYF
TRBJ2-2	.	.	TRBV28	TGTGCCAGCAGTTCGAAACAAGTAACCGGGGAGCTGTTTTTT	CASSSKQVTGELFF
TRBJ2-6	.	once	TRBV28	TGTGCCAGCAGCCACGGACGGAGCTCTGGGGCCAACGTCCTGACTTTC	CASSHGRSSGANVLTF
TRBJ2-7	.	.	TRBV11-2	TGTGCCAGCAGCTTAGATCCAGCGGGCTCCTACGAGCAGTACTTC	CASSLDPAGSYEQYF
TRBJ2-1	TRBD2	.	TRBV28	TGTGCCAGCCTCACCCTCCAGCGGGGGGTTAGCAATGAGCAGTTCTTC	CASLTLQRGVSNEQFF
TRBJ2-5	.	once	TRBV4-3	TGCGCCAGCAGCCAAGACCCTGGGGGGGAGACCCAGTACTTC	CASSQDPGGETQYF
TRBJ1-1	TRBD1	.	TRBV5-4	TGTGCCAGCAGCTCGCGACAGGGTGTTCAGTCTGAAGCTTTCTTT	CASSSRQGVQSEAFF
TRBJ2-7	TRBD2	.	TRBV28	TGTGCCAGCACAGCTAGCGGGGAGGGCCCTGGGGAGCAGTACTTC	CASTASGEGPGEQYF
TRBJ2-7	.	.	TRBV21-1	TGTGCCAGCAGCAAAGAACCAGGGGAATCCTACGAGCAGTACTTC	CASSKEPGESYEQYF
TRBJ2-3	.	few	TRBV27	TGTGCCAGCAGTTACCAAAAAACCTATACGCAGTATTTT	CASSYQKTYTQYF
TRBJ1-1	.	.	TRBV6-5	TGTGCCAGCAGAAATTTGAACACTGAAGCTTTCTTT	CASRNLNTEAFF
TRBJ2-5	TRBD1	.	TRBV27	TGTGCCAGCAGTAGAAGGACAGGGGAGGTAGGGGAGACCCAGTACTTC	CASSRRTGEVGETQYF
TRBJ2-7	.	.	TRBV5-4	TGTGCCAGCAGCTTGTCGGCAGGGAAGAGTTACGAGCAGTACTTC	CASSLSAGKSYEQYF
TRBJ2-2	TRBD2	.	TRBV5-1	TGCGCCAGCAGCTTGGCCCTAGCGGGAGTAAGCGGGGAGCTGTTTTTT	CASSLALAGVSGELFF
TRBJ2-1	TRBD1	few	TRBV15	TGTGCCACATCCCCGTTATCACAGGGGCAGGGTGAGCAGTTCTTC	CATSPLSQGQGEQFF
TRBJ1-5	.	.	TRBV5-5	TGTGCCAGCAGGTCGGGACAACATTCGGGCCAGCCCCAGCATTTT	CASRSGQHSGQPQHF
TRBJ1-2	.	few	TRBV5-1	TGCGCCAGCAGCTTGGGACTTTTCTATGGCTACACCTTC	CASSLGLFYGYTF
TRBJ2-7	.	.	TRBV7-9	TGTGCCAGCAGCTTAGGAGTGGGTAACGAGCAGTACTTC	CASSLGVGNEQYF
TRBJ2-5	.	.	TRBV7-6	TGTGCCAGCAGCTTAGGGATTGACAGCCAAGAGACCCAGTACTTC	CASSLGIDSQETQYF
TRBJ1-4	.	.	TRBV18	TGTGCCAGCTCACCATCGGGGGAAAAACTGTTTTTT	CASSPSGEKLFF
TRBJ2-3	.	.	TRBV4-3	TGCGCCAGCAGCCATCACACCAGCACAGATACGCAGTATTTT	CASSHHTSTDTQYF
TRBJ1-3	.	.	TRBV18	TGTGCCAGCTCACCAGCAGCCTCTGGAAACACCATATATTTT	CASSPAASGNTIYF
TRBJ1-5	.	few	TRBV10-3	TGTGCCATCAGCCTGGACGGTAGCAATCAGCCCCAGCATTTT	CAISLDGSNQPQHF
TRBJ2-3	TRBD2	.	TRBV27	TGTGCCAGCAGTTTTCCGGGGGGTCCGCAGTATTTT	CASSFPGGPQYF
TRBJ2-1	.	.	TRBV5-1	TGCGCCAGCAGCTCCAGGACGGAAGGCGGTGAGCAGTTCTTC	CASSSRTEGGEQFF
TRBJ2-7	TRBD1	.	TRBV7-2	TGTGCCAGCAGCTCCGGACAGGAGCGGCGCGAGCAGTACTTC	CASSSGQERREQYF
TRBJ2-1	TRBD2	.	TRBV11-2	TGTGCCAGCAGCTTACTAGCGGGTACTTACAATGAGCAGTTCTTC	CASSLLAGTYNEQFF
TRBJ2-5	TRBD2	.	TRBV10-2	TGCGCCAGCAGTGAGTCTGTCCAAACCGGACTAGCGGGAGTAGGGGAGCAGTACTTC	CASSESVQTGLAGVGEQYF
TRBJ1-1	.	.	TRBV7-3	TGTGCCAGCAGCTTATTATCCCAGGGTCTCACTGAAGCTTTCTTT	CASSLLSQGLTEAFF
TRBJ2-3	.	.	TRBV18	TGTGCCAGCTCGCGTCCCACAGATACGCAGTATTTT	CASSRPTDTQYF
TRBJ1-2	TRBD1	.	TRBV5-4	TGTGCCAGCAGCTTCAGTAGGGGGCTTGGCTACACCTTC	CASSFSRGLGYTF
TRBJ2-6	.	.	TRBV4-2	TGTGCCAGCAGCCAAGGTCGGGCGGATGGGGCCAACGTCCTGACTTTC	CASSQGRADGANVLTF
TRBJ2-1	.	once	TRBV5-1	TGCGCCAGCAGCTTGGGCGGGGCCAGCTCCTACAATGAGCAGTTCTTC	CASSLGGASSYNEQFF
TRBJ2-6	.	.	TRBV9	TGTGCCAGCAGCGTAGTAGCATCTGGGGCCAACGTCCTGACTTTC	CASSVVASGANVLTF
TRBJ2-5	.	.	TRBV5-6	TGTGCCAGCAGCCTGAGTTCCGGGAGAGAGGAGACCCAGTACTTC	CASSLSSGREETQYF
TRBJ1-1	.	.	TRBV2	TGTGCCTCAGGAATTACCAGTCGGGCTTTCTTT	CASGITSRAFF
TRBJ2-3	.	once	TRBV7-2	TGTGCCAGCAGCTTAGGAGGCAGGGGCGCTATCGTCACAGATACGCAGTATTTT	CASSLGGRGAIVTDTQYF
TRBJ2-3	.	.	TRBV7-2	TGTGCCAGCAGCTTAGGGCGGTCCACAGATACGCAGTATTTT	CASSLGRSTDTQYF
TRBJ2-7	TRBD2	.	TRBV28	TGTGCCAGCAGTTTAGGACTAGCGGTATCCTACGAGCAGTACTTC	CASSLGLAVSYEQYF
TRBJ1-1	TRBD1	.	TRBV29-1	TGCAGCGTGGTCGGACAGGTGAACACTGAAGCTTTCTTT	CSVVGQVNTEAFF
TRBJ2-7	.	once	TRBV7-9	TGTGCCAGCAGCTTAGGGTTGGGGACCCCCGAGCAGTACTTC	CASSLGLGTPEQYF
TRBJ2-6	TRBD2	.	TRBV5-6	TGTGCCAGCAGCCCTCTAGCGGGAGTTTACGCTGGGGCCAACGTCCTGACTTTC	CASSPLAGVYAGANVLTF
TRBJ1-3	TRBD1	.	TRBV13	TGTGCCAGCAGCTTAAGGACAGGGCCTGGAAACACCATATATTTT	CASSLRTGPGNTIYF
TRBJ2-5	.	.	TRBV11-2	TGTGCCAGTAGCACCAGGCCAGGGTTGGAGACCCAGTACTTC	CASSTRPGLETQYF
TRBJ2-5	.	.	TRBV6-1	TGTGCCAGCAGTCGGAGGGATCAAGAGACCCAGTACTTC	CASSRRDQETQYF
TRBJ1-2	TRBD1	.	TRBV28	TGTGCCAGCAGTAGCGGACAGGGAAGAAACTATGGCTACACCTTC	CASSSGQGRNYGYTF
TRBJ1-1	.	.	TRBV19	TGTGCCAGTATTTCCCGGGGAAGAGGGAACACTGAAGCTTTCTTT	CASISRGRGNTEAFF
TRBJ1-6	TRBD1	.	TRBV5-5	TGTGCCAGCACCGAACAGACAGGGGGCTTGTCACCCCTCCACTTT	CASTEQTGGLSPLHF
TRBJ2-3	.	.	TRBV9	TGTGCCAGCAGCAATTACCGGACCGATACGCAGTATTTT	CASSNYRTDTQYF
TRBJ1-4	TRBD1	.	TRBV19	TGTGCCAGCTCCGGGACAGGGAGGGAAAAACTGTTTTTT	CASSGTGREKLFF
TRBJ1-3	.	once	TRBV4-1	TGCGCCAGCAGCCAAGATATGGCGGGGGCTTGGAACACCATATATTTT	CASSQDMAGAWNTIYF
TRBJ2-7	TRBD1	.	TRBV28	TGTGCCACAGGGACAGGGAGGGACTACGAGCAGTACTTC	CATGTGRDYEQYF
TRBJ2-7	.	once	TRBV19	TGTGCCAGTAGGGAGAGAAATGCGCAGACCTACGAGCAGTACTTC	CASRERNAQTYEQYF
TRBJ1-5	TRBD1	.	TRBV18	TGTGCCAGCTCCACCAAGGGAACAGGGGGGAGCAATCAGCCCCAGCATTTT	CASSTKGTGGSNQPQHF
TRBJ1-2	TRBD1	.	TRBV18	TGTGCCAGCCCAAAACAGGGGGCGATCGGCTATGGCTACACCTTC	CASPKQGAIGYGYTF
TRBJ2-1	.	.	TRBV5-1	TGCGCCAGCAGCTTGGCCGGGGGACTGGTTGGAAATGAGCAGTTCTTC	CASSLAGGLVGNEQFF
TRBJ1-5	.	.	TRBV28	TGTGCCAGCGGGGAGGAAATCGGGGGGCGGCAGCCCCAGCATTTT	CASGEEIGGRQPQHF